This is a list of T cell receptor beta chains from one sample in a study of beta chain features in type 1 diabetes. The method was immunoSEQ multiplex PCR; TCRdb's version includes in-frame clones alone and lacks a portion of them. The table has roughly 160,000 clones, roughly 8% seen once. Sequencing was done on a sample of central memory CD4+ T cells from blood. The receptors originated from a man younger than 35 with type 1 diabetes. Each CDR3 is given with its conserved first and last residue. A D gene is named only where the DNA matches it firmly. Rows give clone size only sometimes, using once, few, many, or a class for an expanded clone.

V	size	J	D	CDR3	DNA
TRBV11-3	few	TRBJ2-1	-	CASSLDSRGAGYNEQFF	TGTGCCAGCAGCTTAGATAGTCGGGGGGCAGGCTACAATGAGCAGTTCTTC
TRBV19	many	TRBJ1-2	-	CASSSPDGIYGYTF	TGTGCCAGTAGTAGTCCCGACGGGATATATGGCTACACCTTC
TRBV25-1	-	TRBJ2-7	TRBD1	CASSERGAGGYEQYF	TGTGCCAGCAGTGAACGAGGGGCAGGGGGCTACGAGCAGTACTTC
TRBV7-2	few	TRBJ2-2	-	CASSQAGPGELFF	TGTGCCAGCAGCCAAGCGGGTCCCGGGGAGCTGTTTTTT
TRBV6-1	-	TRBJ2-1	-	CASGIQVNSYNEQFF	TGTGCCAGCGGGATACAGGTGAACTCCTACAATGAGCAGTTCTTC
TRBV28	many	TRBJ1-2	TRBD1	CASSFVGGLGYTF	TGTGCCAGCAGCTTCGTAGGGGGCCTTGGCTACACCTTC
TRBV5-6	few	TRBJ2-5	TRBD2	CASSLMAGDQETQYF	TGTGCCAGCAGCTTGATGGCGGGGGACCAAGAGACCCAGTACTTC
TRBV14	few	TRBJ2-7	-	CASSQSGYEQYF	TGTGCCAGCAGCCAAAGCGGCTACGAGCAGTACTTC
TRBV11-2	few	TRBJ2-3	-	CASSLRRGGTDTQYF	TGTGCCAGCAGCTTAAGGCGGGGTGGCACAGATACGCAGTATTTT
TRBV2	few	TRBJ1-6	-	CASSEYPTGDSPLHF	TGTGCCAGCAGTGAATATCCCACTGGTGATTCACCCCTCCACTTT
TRBV5-6	few	TRBJ1-2	TRBD1	CASSRRDRGHYGYTF	TGTGCCAGCAGTCGCCGGGACAGAGGACACTATGGCTACACCTTC
TRBV7-2	few	TRBJ2-6	-	CASSKGLSGANVLTF	TGTGCCAGCAGCAAGGGACTCTCTGGGGCCAACGTCCTGACTTTC
TRBV5-6	few	TRBJ2-3	-	CASSLNRGTDTQYF	TGTGCCAGCAGCTTGAACAGGGGCACAGATACGCAGTATTTT
TRBV4-3	many	TRBJ2-1	-	CASSRSPSNEQFF	TGCGCCAGCAGCCGATCTCCTAGCAATGAGCAGTTCTTC
TRBV27	few	TRBJ2-7	TRBD1	CASSRDRPYEQYF	TGTGCCAGCAGCCGGGACAGACCCTACGAGCAGTACTTC
TRBV29-1	-	TRBJ1-2	-	CSVAEGRGGYTF	TGCAGCGTTGCTGAGGGGAGGGGGGGCTACACCTTC
TRBV19	few	TRBJ1-2	-	CASSETGHPNYGYTF	TGTGCCAGTAGCGAAACAGGACACCCTAACTATGGCTACACCTTC
TRBV5-5	few	TRBJ2-3	-	CATQGGGRTDTQYF	TGTGCCACCCAAGGCGGGGGCCGCACAGATACGCAGTATTTT
TRBV18	-	TRBJ1-2	-	CASSPLGQPIHNYGYTF	TGTGCCAGCTCACCACTCGGACAGCCAATACACAACTATGGCTACACCTTC
TRBV7-8	-	TRBJ2-7	TRBD2	CASITGLAGAEQYF	TGTGCCAGCATCACTGGACTAGCGGGAGCCGAGCAGTACTTC
TRBV7-8	-	TRBJ2-1	TRBD2	CASSATSGGLYNEQFF	TGTGCCAGCTCTGCGACTAGCGGGGGACTCTACAATGAGCAGTTCTTC
TRBV30	-	TRBJ2-1	-	CAWSATSYNEQFF	TGTGCCTGGAGTGCGACTTCCTACAATGAGCAGTTCTTC
TRBV2	few	TRBJ1-4	-	CAGNGGREKLFF	TGTGCCGGGAACGGGGGACGTGAAAAACTGTTTTTT
TRBV4-3	few	TRBJ2-1	TRBD1	CASSQGGQGQFF	TGCGCCAGCAGCCAAGGGGGACAGGGACAGTTCTTC
TRBV5-1	-	TRBJ2-7	-	CASSLVGPGEEQYF	TGCGCCAGCAGCTTGGTCGGGCCCGGGGAGGAGCAGTACTTC
TRBV2	few	TRBJ1-2	-	CASSESGYGYTF	TGTGCCAGCAGTGAATCCGGTTATGGCTACACCTTC
TRBV9	-	TRBJ2-3	-	CASSPGVTDTQYF	TGTGCCAGCAGCCCAGGGGTCACAGATACGCAGTATTTT
TRBV27	few	TRBJ2-7	-	CASRPTGRYEQYF	TGTGCCAGTCGCCCTACAGGCCGCTACGAGCAGTACTTC
TRBV6-1	few	TRBJ2-1	TRBD1	CASSETLDRGEQFF	TGTGCCAGCAGTGAAACCCTGGACAGGGGTGAGCAGTTCTTC